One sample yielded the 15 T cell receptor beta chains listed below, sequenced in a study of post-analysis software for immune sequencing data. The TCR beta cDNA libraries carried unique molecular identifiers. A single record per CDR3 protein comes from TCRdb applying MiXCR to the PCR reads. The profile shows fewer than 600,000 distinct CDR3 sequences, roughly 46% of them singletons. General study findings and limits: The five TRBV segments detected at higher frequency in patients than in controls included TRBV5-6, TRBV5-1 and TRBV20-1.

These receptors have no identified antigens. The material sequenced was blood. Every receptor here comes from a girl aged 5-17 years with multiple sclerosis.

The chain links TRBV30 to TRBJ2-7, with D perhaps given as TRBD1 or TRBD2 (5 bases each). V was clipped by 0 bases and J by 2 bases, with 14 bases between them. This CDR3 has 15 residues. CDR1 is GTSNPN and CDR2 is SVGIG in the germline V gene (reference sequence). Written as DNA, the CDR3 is TGTGCCTGGAGTGTTGTGGGACGGGTTCCCTACGAGCAGTACTTC. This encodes CAWSVVGRVPYEQYF. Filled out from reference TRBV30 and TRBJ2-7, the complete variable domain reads SQTIHQWPATLVQPVGSPLSLECTVEGTSNPNLYWYRQAAGRGLQLLFYSVGIGQISSEVPQNLSASRPQDRQFILSSKKLLLSDSGFYLCAWSVVGRVPYEQYFGPGTRLTVT.

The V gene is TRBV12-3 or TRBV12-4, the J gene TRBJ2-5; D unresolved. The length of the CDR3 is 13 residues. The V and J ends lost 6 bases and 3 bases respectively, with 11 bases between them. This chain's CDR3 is CASSKKREETQYF. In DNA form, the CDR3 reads TGTGCCAGCAGCAAAAAGCGAGAAGAGACCCAGTACTTC.

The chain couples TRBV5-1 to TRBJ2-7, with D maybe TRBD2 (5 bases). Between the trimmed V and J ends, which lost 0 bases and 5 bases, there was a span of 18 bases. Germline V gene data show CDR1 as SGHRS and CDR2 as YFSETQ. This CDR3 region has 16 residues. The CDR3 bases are TGCGCCAGCAGCTTGGAGAGGACGGGATTCTTCGACGAGCAGTACTTC. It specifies CASSLERTGFFDEQYF. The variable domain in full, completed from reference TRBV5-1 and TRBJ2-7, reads KAGVTQTPRYLIKTRGQQVTLSCSPISGHRSVSWYQQTPGQGLQFLFEYFSETQRNKGNFPGRFSGRQFSNSRSEMNVSTLELGDSALYLCASSLERTGFFDEQYFGPGTRLTVT.

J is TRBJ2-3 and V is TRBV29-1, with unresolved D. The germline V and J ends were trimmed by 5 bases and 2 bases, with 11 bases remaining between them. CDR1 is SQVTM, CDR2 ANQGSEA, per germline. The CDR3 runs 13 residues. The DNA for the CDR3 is TGCAGCGTTAAACAGAGCCTCACAGATACGCAGTATTTT. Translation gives CSVKQSLTDTQYF.

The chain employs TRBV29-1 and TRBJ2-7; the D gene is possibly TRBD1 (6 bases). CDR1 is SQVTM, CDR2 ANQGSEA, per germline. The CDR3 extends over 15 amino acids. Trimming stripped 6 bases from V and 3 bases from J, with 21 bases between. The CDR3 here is CSVTQGYLTNYEQYF. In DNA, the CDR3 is TGCAGCGTCACCCAGGGGTACCTTACGAACTACGAGCAGTACTTC.

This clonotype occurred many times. The CDR3 nucleotides are TGTGCCAGCAGTTTTGATTCGAGCAGCCAAGAGACCCAGTACTTC. This translates into CASSFDSSSQETQYF. The chain carries TRBV27 and TRBJ2-5; D is undetermined. The CDR3 has 15 residues. Germline V gives CDR1 MNHEY, CDR2 SMNVEV (reference sequence). V lost 3 bases and J lost 1, with 12 bases in between.

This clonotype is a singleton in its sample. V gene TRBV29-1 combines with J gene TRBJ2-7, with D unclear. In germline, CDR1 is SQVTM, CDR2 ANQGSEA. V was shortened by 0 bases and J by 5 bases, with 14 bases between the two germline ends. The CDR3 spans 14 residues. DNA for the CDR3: TGCAGCGTTGAAGACCTGGAAAGGCCCCACGAGCAGTACTTC. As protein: CSVEDLERPHEQYF.

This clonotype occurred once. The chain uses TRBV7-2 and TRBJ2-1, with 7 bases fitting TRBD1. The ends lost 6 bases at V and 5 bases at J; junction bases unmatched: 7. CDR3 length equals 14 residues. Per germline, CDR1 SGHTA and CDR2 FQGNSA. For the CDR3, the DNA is TGTGCCAGCAGTCGCCCGGGACAGAACAATGAGCAGTTCTTC. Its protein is CASSRPGQNNEQFF.

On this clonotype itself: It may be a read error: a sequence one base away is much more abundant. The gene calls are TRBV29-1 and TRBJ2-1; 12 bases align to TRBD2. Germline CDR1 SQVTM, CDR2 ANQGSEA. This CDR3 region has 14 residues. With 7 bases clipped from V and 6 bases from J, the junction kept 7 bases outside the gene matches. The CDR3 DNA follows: TGCAGCGGTAGACTAGCGGGAGCGGGCAATGAGCAGTTCTTC. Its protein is CSGRLAGAGNEQFF.

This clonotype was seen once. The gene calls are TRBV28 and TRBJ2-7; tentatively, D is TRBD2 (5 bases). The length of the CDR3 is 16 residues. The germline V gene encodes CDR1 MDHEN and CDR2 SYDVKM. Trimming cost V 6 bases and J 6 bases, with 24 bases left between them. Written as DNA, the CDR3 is TGTGCCAGCAGCCCCCCTGGCCAGGAGGCGCTTCTCGAGCAGTACTTC. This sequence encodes CASSPPGQEALLEQYF.

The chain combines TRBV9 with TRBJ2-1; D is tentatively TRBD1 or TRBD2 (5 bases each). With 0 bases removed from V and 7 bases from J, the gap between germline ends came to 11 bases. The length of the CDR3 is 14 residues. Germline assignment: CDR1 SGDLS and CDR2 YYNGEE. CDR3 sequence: CASSVATRGNEQFF. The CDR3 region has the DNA TGTGCCAGCAGCGTAGCTACGAGGGGAAATGAGCAGTTCTTC.

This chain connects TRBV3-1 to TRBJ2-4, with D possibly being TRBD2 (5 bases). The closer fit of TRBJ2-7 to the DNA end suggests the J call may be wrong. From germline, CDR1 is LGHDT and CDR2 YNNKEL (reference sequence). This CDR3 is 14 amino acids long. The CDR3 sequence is CASSQDFSGNEQYF. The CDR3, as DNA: TGTGCCAGCAGCCAAGATTTCTCGGGGAACGAGCAGTACTTC.

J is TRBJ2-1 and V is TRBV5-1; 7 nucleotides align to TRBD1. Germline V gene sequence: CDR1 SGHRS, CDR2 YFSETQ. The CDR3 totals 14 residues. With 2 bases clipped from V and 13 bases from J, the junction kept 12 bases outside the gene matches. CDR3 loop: CASSLQGMIETQFF. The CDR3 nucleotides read TGCGCCAGCAGCTTACAGGGGATGATAGAGACCCAGTTCTTC.

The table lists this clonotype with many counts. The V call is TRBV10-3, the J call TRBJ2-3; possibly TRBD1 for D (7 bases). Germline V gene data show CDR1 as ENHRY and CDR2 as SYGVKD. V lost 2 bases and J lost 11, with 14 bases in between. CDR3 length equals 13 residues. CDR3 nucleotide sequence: TGTGCCATCAGTGAGCAGGGGGGAAGCAAGCAGTATTTT. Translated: CAISEQGGSKQYF.

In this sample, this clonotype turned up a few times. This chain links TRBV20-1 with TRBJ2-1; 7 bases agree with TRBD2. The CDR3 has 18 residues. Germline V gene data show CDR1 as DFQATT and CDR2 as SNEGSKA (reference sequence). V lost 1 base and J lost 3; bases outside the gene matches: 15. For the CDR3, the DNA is TGCAGTGCTAGAGGCCGCGGGAGCGGGAAATTTCTCTACAATGAGCAGTTCTTC. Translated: CSARGRGSGKFLYNEQFF.